Detailed here is one TCR beta chain. Which antigen it targets is not known. No base quality information exists; no much larger clone differs at one position. The sample comes from a study of blood T cell repertoires in COVID-19 (TCRdb year 2020). For the wider study: The collaborator samples originated in the United States, Italy and Spain and spanned the acute and convalescent phases of COVID-19. The repertoires were made available in a free public database intended to serve as a resource for research on the immune response to SARS-CoV-2. Where available, HLA class I and class II types were obtained from metadata supplied by the sample provider rather than from assay-based typing. The material from the prospective study consisted of cDNA or gDNA derived from T cells, B-cell-depleted T cells, or PBMCs. Subjects who had been exposed to COVID-19, were actively infected with it, or had recovered from it provided the deeply sampled blood TCRbeta repertoires that made up the dataset. The sample metadata nearly always contained a de-identified subject ID, COVID-19 status, age in years and sex. Samples were obtained from the ongoing ImmuneRACE study (first 160 participants) and from 1,254 subjects provided by 6 global collaborators.

Participants in the prospective study were aged roughly 18 to 89 years, lived in under 30 United States geographic areas, and enrolled through a virtual design. To assign participants to cohorts, the prospective study relied on clinical history that participants themselves reported in a screening survey and a study questionnaire. For ImmuneRACE Cohort 3, a participant was defined as recovered based on two consecutive negative NP/OP PCR tests, clearance by a healthcare professional, or resolution of symptoms. Each participant in the prospective study had whole blood, serum and a nasopharyngeal or oropharyngeal swab collected by mobile phlebotomists. Additional blood draws and questionnaires over an approximately 2-month period could optionally be provided by prospective study participants. Prospective study blood samples were shipped either frozen or at room temperature before DNA extraction. In the germline V gene, CDR1 corresponds to MNHEY and CDR2 to SVGAGI. Counted from cysteine to phenylalanine, this CDR3 has 14 amino acids. The sequence is cut down to CDR3 DNA, 42 bases in frame from base 1. V lost 0 bases and J lost 5 bases; the stretch between them is 7 bases long.

The investigation overall reported the following: The quantity of clinical and demographic metadata differed by source and by participant and was supplied without curation.

TCRbeta CDR3 regions were amplified from genomic DNA by means of the immunoSEQ Assay, a bias-controlled multiplex PCR. The study's processing was this. Nucleated cell counts per sample were estimated from amplification of reference gene primers within the assay. Sequence reads were collapsed and filtered to measure the absolute abundance of every unique TCRbeta CDR3 rearrangement. For each sample, productive Simpson clonality was calculated as the square root of Simpson's diversity index across productive rearrangements. In its TCRdb copy, this immuneACCESS table keeps in-frame sequences only and misses some clones. Where compared with another copy, unresolved V genes explain less than half of these, and the others have no known cause. Clonal size and the V and J genes are those of that table, whereas D and trimming came from the DNA. This sample gives about 250,000 clones in total; 80% to 90% of them show up just once. Together, the top ten hold roughly 8.6% of the sample.

The sequence was obtained from a man aged 35 to 55 who had recovered from COVID-19. The V and J segments used are TRBV6-5 and TRBJ2-2; the D gene is perhaps TRBD2, from 6 matching bases. The specimen was PBMCs or T cells enriched from blood (not recorded which). The base sequence is TGTGCCAGCAGTTACTCGAGCGGGACCGGGGAGCTGTTTTTT. This is translated as CASSYSSGTGELFF.